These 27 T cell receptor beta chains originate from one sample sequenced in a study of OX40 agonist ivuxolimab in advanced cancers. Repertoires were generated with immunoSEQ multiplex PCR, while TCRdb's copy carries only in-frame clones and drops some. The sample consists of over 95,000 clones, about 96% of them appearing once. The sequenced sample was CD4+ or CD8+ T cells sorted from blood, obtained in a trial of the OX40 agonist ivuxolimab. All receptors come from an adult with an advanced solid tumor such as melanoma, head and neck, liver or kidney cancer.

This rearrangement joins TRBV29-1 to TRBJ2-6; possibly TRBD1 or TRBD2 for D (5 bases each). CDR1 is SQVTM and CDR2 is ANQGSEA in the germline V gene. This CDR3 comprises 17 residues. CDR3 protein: CGPLRGPLSSGANVLTF. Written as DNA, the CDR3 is TGCGGTCCACTTCGGGGACCCCTAAGCTCTGGGGCCAACGTCCTGACTTTC.

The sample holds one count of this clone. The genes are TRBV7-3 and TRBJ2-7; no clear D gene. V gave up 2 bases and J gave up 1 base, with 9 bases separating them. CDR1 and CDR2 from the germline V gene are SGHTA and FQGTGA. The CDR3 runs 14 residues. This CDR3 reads CASSLDSGSYEQYF. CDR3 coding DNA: TGTGCCAGCAGCTTAGATTCAGGTTCCTACGAGCAGTACTTC. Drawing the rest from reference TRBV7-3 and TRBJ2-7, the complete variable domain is GAGVSQTPSNKVTEKGKYVELRCDPISGHTALYWYRQSLGQGPEFLIYFQGTGAADDSGLPNDRFFAVRPEGSVSTLKIQRTERGDSAVYLCASSLDSGSYEQYFGPGTRLTVT.

The DNA of the CDR3 is TGTGCCGAGGGCGGGGTCCGGCAGCCCCAGCATTTT. Translation: CAEGGVRQPQHF. This chain connects TRBV4-2 to TRBJ1-5; D ambiguous. In germline, CDR1 is LGHNA, CDR2 YNFKEQ. This CDR3 contains 12 residues. V was trimmed by 11 bases and J by 7 bases, leaving 15 bases between them.

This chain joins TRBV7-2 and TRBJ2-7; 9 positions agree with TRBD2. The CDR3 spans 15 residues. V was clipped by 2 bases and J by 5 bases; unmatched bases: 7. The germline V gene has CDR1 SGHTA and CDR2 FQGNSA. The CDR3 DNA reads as TGTGCCAGCAGCTTAAGTAGCGGGAGAGAGGACGAGCAGTACTTC. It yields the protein CASSLSSGREDEQYF.

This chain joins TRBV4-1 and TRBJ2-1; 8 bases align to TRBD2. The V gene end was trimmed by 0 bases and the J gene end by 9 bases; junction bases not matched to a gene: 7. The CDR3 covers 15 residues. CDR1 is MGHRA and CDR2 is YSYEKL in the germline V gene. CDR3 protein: CASSQEVAGRGEQFF. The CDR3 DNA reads TGCGCCAGCAGCCAAGAGGTAGCGGGGAGAGGTGAGCAGTTCTTC.

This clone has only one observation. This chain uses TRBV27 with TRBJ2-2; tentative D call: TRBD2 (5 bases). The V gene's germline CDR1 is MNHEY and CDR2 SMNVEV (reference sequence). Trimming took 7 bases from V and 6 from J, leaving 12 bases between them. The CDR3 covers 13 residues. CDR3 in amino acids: CASTYRTAGELFF. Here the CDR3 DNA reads TGTGCCAGCACTTATAGGACTGCCGGGGAGCTGTTTTTT.

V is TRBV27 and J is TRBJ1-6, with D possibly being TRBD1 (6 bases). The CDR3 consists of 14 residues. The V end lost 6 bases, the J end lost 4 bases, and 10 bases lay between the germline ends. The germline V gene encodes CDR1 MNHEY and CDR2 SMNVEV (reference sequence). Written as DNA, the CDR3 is TGTGCCAGCAGCTTGACAGGTTATAATTCACCCCTCCACTTT. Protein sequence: CASSLTGYNSPLHF.

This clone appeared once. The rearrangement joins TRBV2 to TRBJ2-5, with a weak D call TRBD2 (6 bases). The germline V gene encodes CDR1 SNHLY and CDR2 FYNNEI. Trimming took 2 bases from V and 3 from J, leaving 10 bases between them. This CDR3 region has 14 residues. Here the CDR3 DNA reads TGTGCCAGCAGTGAATTGCCGGGAGAAGAGACCCAGTACTTC. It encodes CASSELPGEETQYF.

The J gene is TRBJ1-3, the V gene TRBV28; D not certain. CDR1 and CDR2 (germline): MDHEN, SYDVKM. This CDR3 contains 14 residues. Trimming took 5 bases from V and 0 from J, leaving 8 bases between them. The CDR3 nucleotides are TGTGCCAGCAGTCCTCCCTACTCTGGAAACACCATATATTTT. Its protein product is CASSPPYSGNTIYF.

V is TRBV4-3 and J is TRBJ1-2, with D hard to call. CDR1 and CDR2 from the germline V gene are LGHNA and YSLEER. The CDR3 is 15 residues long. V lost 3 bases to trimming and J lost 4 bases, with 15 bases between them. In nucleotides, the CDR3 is TGCGCCAGCAGCCACGAGCCCCGGGATCCCTATGGCTACACCTTC. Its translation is CASSHEPRDPYGYTF.

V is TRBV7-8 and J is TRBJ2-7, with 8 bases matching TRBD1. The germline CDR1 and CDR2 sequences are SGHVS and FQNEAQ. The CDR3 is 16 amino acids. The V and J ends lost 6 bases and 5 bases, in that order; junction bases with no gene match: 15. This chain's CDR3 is CASRPSATGGHDEQYF. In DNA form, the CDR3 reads TGTGCCAGCAGGCCCAGCGCCACAGGGGGTCATGACGAGCAGTACTTC. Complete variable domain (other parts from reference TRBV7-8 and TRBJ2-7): GAGVSQSPRYKVAKRGQDVALRCDPISGHVSLFWYQQALGQGPEFLTYFQNEAQLDKSGLPSDRFFAERPEGSVSTLKIQRTQQEDSAVYLCASRPSATGGHDEQYFGPGTRLTVT.

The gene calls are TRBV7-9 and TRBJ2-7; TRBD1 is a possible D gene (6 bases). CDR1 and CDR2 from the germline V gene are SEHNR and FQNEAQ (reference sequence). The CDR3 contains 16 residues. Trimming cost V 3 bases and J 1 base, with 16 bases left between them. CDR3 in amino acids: CASSFEGKGVSYEQYF. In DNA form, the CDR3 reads TGTGCCAGCAGCTTTGAGGGAAAGGGGGTTTCCTACGAGCAGTACTTC.

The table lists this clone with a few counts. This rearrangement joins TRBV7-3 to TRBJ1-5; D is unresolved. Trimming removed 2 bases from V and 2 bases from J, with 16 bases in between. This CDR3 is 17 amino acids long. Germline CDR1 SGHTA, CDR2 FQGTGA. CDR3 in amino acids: CASSLGPPQEGNQPQHF. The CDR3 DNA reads TGTGCCAGCAGCTTAGGCCCGCCCCAGGAGGGCAATCAGCCCCAGCATTTT.

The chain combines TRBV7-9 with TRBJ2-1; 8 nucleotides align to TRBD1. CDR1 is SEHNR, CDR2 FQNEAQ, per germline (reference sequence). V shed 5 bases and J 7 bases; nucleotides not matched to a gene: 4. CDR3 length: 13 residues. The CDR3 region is CASSLTGANEQFF. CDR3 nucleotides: TGTGCCAGCAGCCTGACAGGGGCAAATGAGCAGTTCTTC.

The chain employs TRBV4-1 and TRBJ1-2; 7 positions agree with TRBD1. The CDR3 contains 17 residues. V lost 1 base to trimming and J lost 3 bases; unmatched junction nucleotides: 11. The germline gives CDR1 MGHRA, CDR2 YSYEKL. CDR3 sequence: CASSQASLRDSHYGYTF. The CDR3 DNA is TGCGCCAGCAGCCAAGCCTCCCTCCGGGACAGTCACTATGGCTACACCTTC.

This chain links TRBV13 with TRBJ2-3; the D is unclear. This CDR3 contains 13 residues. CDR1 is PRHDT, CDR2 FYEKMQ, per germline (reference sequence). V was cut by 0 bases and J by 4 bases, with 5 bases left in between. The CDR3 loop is CASSLGTPDTQYF. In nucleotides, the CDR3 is TGTGCCAGCAGCTTAGGGACTCCAGATACGCAGTATTTT.

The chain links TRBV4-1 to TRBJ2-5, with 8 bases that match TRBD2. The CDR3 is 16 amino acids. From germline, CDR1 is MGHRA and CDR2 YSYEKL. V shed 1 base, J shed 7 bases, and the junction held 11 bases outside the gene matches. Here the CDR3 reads CASSQGRAGDASTQYF. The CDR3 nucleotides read TGCGCCAGCAGCCAAGGACGAGCGGGGGACGCTTCGACCCAGTACTTC.

CDR3 DNA: TGCGCCAGCAGCTGGGGGGCTAGCGGCACAGATACGCAGTATTTT. Translated, it gives CASSWGASGTDTQYF. V is TRBV5-1 and J is TRBJ2-3; D may correspond to TRBD1 or TRBD2 (6 bases each). CDR3 length: 15 residues. Germline loops: CDR1 SGHRS, CDR2 YFSETQ. The ends were cut back, 3 bases at V and 1 base at J, with 12 bases in the middle.

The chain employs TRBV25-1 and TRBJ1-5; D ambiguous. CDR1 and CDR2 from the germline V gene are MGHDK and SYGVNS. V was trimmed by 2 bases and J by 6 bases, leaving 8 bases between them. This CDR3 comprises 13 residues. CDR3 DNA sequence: TGTGCCAGCAGTGAAGGGAATGGTCAGCCCCAGCATTTT. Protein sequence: CASSEGNGQPQHF.

CDR3 bases: TGTGCCAGCAGTTGGGGGAACACCGGGGAGCTGTTTTTT. As protein: CASSWGNTGELFF. The V and J genes are TRBV14 and TRBJ2-2; D gene uncertain. CDR1 is SGHDN and CDR2 is FVKESK in the germline V gene. V dropped 6 bases and J dropped 1 base, with 6 bases sitting between them. CDR3 length: 13 residues.

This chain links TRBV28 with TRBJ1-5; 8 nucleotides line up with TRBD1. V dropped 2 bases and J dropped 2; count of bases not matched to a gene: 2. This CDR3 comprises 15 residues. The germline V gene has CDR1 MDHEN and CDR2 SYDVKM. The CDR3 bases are TGTGCCAGCAGTTTACAGGGGGCACGCAATCAGCCCCAGCATTTT. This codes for CASSLQGARNQPQHF.

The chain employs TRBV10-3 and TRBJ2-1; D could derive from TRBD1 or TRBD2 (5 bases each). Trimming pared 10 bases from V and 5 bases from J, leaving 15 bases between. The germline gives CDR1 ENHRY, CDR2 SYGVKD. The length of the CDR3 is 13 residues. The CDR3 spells CATTRDANNEQFF. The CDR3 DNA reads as TGTGCCACGACGAGGGACGCAAACAATGAGCAGTTCTTC.

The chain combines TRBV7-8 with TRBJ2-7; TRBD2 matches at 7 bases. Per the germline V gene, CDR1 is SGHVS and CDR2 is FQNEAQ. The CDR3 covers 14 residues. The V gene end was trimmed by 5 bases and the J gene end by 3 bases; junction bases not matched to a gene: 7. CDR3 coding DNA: TGTGCCAGCAGCGGGGGGGTAGACGACTACGAGCAGTACTTC. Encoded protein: CASSGGVDDYEQYF. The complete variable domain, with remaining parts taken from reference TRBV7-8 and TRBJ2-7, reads GAGVSQSPRYKVAKRGQDVALRCDPISGHVSLFWYQQALGQGPEFLTYFQNEAQLDKSGLPSDRFFAERPEGSVSTLKIQRTQQEDSAVYLCASSGGVDDYEQYFGPGTRLTVT.

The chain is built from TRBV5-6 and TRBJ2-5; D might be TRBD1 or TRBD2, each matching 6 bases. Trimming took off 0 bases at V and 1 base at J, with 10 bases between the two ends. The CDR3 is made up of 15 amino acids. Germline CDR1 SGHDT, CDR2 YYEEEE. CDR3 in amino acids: CASSLAGDIQETQYF. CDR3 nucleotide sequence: TGTGCCAGCAGCTTGGCGGGGGACATCCAAGAGACCCAGTACTTC.

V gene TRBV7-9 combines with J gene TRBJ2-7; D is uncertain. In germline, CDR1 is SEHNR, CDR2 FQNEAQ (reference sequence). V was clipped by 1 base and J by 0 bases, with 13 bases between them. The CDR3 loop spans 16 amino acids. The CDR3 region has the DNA TGTGCCAGCAGCTTAGGGTCGGCCGCTCTCTCCTACGAGCAGTACTTC. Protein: CASSLGSAALSYEQYF.

The CDR3 DNA sequence: TGTGCCAGCAGCTTAGTAGACACCGGGGAGCTGTTTTTT. Amino acids: CASSLVDTGELFF. The chain combines TRBV13 with TRBJ2-2; D unresolved. The length of the CDR3 is 13 residues. Germline loops: CDR1 PRHDT, CDR2 FYEKMQ (reference sequence). V was trimmed by 1 base and J by 3 bases, leaving 3 bases between them. Full variable domain (missing parts from reference TRBV13 and TRBJ2-2): AAGVIQSPRHLIKEKRETATLKCYPIPRHDTVYWYQQGPGQDPQFLISFYEKMQSDKGSIPDRFSAQQFSDYHSELNMSSLELGDSALYFCASSLVDTGELFFGEGSRLTVL.

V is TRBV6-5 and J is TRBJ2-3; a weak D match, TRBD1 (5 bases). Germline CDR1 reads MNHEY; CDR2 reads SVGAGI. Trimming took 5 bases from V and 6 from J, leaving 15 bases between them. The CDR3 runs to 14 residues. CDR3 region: CASSPGIGWDTQYF. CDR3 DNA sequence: TGTGCCAGCAGTCCAGGGATTGGGTGGGATACGCAGTATTTT.